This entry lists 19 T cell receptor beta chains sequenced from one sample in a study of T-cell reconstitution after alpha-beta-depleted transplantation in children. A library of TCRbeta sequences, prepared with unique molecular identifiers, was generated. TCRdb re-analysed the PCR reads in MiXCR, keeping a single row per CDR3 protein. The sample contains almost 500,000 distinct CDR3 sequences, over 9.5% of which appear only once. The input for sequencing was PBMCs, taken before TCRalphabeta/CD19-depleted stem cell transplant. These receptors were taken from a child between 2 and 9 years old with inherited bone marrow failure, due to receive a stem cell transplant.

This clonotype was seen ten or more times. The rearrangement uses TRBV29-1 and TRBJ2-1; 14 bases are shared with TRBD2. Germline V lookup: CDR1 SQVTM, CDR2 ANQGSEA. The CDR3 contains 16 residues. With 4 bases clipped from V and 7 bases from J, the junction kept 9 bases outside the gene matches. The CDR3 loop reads CSVAHGLAGGSNEQFF. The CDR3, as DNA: TGCAGCGTTGCCCATGGACTAGCGGGAGGATCAAATGAGCAGTTCTTC.

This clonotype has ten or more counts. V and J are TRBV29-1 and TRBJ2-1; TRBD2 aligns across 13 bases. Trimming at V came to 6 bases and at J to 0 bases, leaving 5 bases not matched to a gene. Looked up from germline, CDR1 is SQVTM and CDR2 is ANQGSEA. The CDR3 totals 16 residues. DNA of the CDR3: TGCAGCGTCGCCGGGACTAGCGGGGTCTCCTACAATGAGCAGTTCTTC. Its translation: CSVAGTSGVSYNEQFF.

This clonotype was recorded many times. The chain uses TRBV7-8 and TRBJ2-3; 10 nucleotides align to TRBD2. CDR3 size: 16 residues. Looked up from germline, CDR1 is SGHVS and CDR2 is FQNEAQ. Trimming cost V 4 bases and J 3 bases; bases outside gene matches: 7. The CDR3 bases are TGTGCCAGCAGCTCCCATCCTAGCGGGAGTACAGATACGCAGTATTTT. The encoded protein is CASSSHPSGSTDTQYF.

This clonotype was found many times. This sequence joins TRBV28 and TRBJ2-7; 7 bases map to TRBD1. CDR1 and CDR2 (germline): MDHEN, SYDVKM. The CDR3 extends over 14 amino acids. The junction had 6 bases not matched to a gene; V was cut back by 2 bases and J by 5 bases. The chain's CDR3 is CASSLPDRVHEQYF. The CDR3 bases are TGTGCCAGCAGTTTACCCGACAGGGTCCACGAGCAGTACTTC.

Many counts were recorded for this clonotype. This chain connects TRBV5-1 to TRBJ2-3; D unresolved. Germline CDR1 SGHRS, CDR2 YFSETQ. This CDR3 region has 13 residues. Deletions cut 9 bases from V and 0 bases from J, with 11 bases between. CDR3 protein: CATRMRSTDTQYF. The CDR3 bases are TGCGCCACCCGGATGAGAAGCACAGATACGCAGTATTTT.

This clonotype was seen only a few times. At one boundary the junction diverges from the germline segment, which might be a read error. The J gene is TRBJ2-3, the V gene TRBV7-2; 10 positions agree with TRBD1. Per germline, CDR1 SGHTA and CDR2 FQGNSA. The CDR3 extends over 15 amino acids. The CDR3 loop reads CASSPDRGRTDTQYF. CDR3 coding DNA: TGTGCCAGCAGCCCCGACAGGGGGCGCACCGATACGCAGTATTTT.

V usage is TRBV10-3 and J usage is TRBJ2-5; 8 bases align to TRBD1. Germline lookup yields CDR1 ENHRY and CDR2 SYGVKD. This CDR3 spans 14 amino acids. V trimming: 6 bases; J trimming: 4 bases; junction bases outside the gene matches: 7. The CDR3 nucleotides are TGTGCCATCAGGAAGGACAGGGAGGTAGAGACCCAGTACTTC. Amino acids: CAIRKDREVETQYF.

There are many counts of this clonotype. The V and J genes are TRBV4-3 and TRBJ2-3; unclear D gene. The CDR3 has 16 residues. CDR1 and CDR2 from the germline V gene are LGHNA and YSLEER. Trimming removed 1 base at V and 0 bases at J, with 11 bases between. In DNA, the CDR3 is TGCGCCAGCAGCCAAGTCGGATATTCTAGCACAGATACGCAGTATTTT. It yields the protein CASSQVGYSSTDTQYF.

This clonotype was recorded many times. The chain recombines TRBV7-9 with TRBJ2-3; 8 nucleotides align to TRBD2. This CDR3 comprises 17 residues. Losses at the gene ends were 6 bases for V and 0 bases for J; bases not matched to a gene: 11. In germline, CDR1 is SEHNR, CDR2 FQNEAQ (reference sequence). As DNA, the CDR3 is TGTGCCAGCAGTCAAGGGGCTAGCGGGCCTAGCACAGATACGCAGTATTTT. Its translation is CASSQGASGPSTDTQYF.

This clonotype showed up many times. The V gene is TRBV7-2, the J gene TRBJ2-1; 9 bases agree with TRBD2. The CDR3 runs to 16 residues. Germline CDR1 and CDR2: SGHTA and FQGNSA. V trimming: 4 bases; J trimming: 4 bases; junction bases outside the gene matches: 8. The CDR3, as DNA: TGTGCCAGCAGCTCACGTAGCGGGAGAGTGTACAATGAGCAGTTCTTC. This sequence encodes CASSSRSGRVYNEQFF.

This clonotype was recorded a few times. The CDR3 is CSAAGQLNEKLFF. In nucleotides, the CDR3 is TGCAGTGCTGCGGGACAACTTAATGAAAAACTGTTTTTT. The V and J genes are TRBV20-1 and TRBJ1-4, with D possibly TRBD1 on 6 matching bases. Germline loops: CDR1 DFQATT, CDR2 SNEGSKA (reference sequence). V gave up 5 bases and J gave up 4 bases, with 11 bases separating them. This CDR3 comprises 13 residues.

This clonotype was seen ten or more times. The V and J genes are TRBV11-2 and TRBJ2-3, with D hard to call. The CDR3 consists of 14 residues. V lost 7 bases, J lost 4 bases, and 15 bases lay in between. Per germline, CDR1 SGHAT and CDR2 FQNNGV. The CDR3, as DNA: TGTGCCAGCACCGGGCCTTCGTCTCCAGATACGCAGTATTTT. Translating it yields CASTGPSSPDTQYF.

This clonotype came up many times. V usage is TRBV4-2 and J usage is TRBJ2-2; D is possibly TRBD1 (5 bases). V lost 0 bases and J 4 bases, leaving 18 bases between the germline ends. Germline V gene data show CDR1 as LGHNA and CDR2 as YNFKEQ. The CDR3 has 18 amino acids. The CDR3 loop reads CASSQEGPGHSVTGELFF. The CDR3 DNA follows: TGTGCCAGCAGCCAAGAGGGGCCTGGACATTCTGTCACCGGGGAGCTGTTTTTT.

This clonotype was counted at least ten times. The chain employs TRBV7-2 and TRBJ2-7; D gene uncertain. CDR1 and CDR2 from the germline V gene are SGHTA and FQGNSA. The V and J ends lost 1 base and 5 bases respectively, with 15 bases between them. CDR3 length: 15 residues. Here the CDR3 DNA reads TGTGCCAGCAGCTTAGGTCCATTCCGCCGGGACGAGCAGTACTTC. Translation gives CASSLGPFRRDEQYF.

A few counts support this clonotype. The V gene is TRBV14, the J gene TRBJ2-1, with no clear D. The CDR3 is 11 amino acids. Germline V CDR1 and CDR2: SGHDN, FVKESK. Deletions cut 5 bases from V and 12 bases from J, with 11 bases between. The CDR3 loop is CASSASDRQFF. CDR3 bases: TGTGCCAGCAGCGCGAGTGACCGGCAGTTCTTC.

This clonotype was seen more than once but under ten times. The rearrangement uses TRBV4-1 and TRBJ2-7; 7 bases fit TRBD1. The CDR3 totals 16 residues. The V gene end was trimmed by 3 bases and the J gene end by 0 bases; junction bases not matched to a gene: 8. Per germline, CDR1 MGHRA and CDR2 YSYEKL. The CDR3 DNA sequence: TGCGCCAGCAGCCACGAAGTGGGACAGAACTCCTACGAGCAGTACTTC. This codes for CASSHEVGQNSYEQYF.

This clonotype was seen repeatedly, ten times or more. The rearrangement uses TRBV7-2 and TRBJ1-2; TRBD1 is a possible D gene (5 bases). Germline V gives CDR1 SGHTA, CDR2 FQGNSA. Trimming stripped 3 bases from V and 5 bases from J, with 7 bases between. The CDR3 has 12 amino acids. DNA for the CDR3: TGTGCCAGCAGCTTCGCAGGGTATGGCTACACCTTC. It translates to CASSFAGYGYTF.

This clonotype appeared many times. CDR3 residues: CASSQEWARDGYTF. CDR3 bases: TGTGCCAGCAGCCAAGAATGGGCCAGGGATGGCTACACCTTC. This rearrangement joins TRBV3-1 to TRBJ1-2; TRBD1 is a possible D gene (5 bases). The CDR3 contains 14 residues. The germline V and J ends were trimmed by 0 bases and 6 bases, with 11 bases remaining between them. In germline, CDR1 is LGHDT, CDR2 YNNKEL (reference sequence).

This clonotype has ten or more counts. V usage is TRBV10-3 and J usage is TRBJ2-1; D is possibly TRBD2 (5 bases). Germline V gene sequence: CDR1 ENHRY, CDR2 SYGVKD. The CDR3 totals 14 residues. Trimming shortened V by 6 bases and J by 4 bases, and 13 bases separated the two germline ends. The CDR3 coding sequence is TGTGCCATCAGAGCGGATACTGATTACAATGAGCAGTTCTTC. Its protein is CAIRADTDYNEQFF.